A selection of T cell receptor beta chains follows, all from one sample in a study of shared clonotypes between healthy human individuals. Sequenced by immunoSEQ multiplex PCR; TCRdb stores in-frame clones only, minus some. The sample carries some 2,000,000 clones, nearly 97% recorded once. Sequenced sample: naive CD4+ T cells sorted from blood. The source of these receptors is a young man in good health. Each CDR3 is given with its conserved first and last residue. The D gene is left open where the match is weak. Expanded clones are given a class, and other clones once, few, many or no size at all.

j_gene,d_gene,abundance,v_gene,CDR3aa,CDR3nt
TRBJ1-4,NA,NA,TRBV29-1,CSVAVGATNEKLFF,TGCAGCGTGGCCGTAGGGGCAACTAATGAAAAACTGTTTTTT
TRBJ1-4,TRBD1,once,TRBV30,CAWSAGTGGEKLFF,TGTGCCTGGAGTGCTGGGACAGGGGGTGAAAAACTGTTTTTT
TRBJ2-5,NA,NA,TRBV4-2,CASSQDFAPRDGPWQETQYF,TGTGCCAGCAGCCAAGATTTCGCACCCCGGGACGGCCCCTGGCAAGAGACCCAGTACTTC
TRBJ2-7,NA,NA,TRBV6-1,CASSSTASYF,TGTGCCAGCAGTTCCACCGCTTCGTACTTC
TRBJ2-6,NA,NA,TRBV30,CACSVGANVLTF,TGTGCCTGTTCCGTGGGGGCCAACGTCCTGACTTTC
TRBJ1-5,NA,NA,TRBV7-9,CASSLGAGDSNQPQHF,TGTGCCAGCAGCTTAGGCGCAGGGGATAGCAATCAGCCCCAGCATTTT
TRBJ1-6,NA,NA,TRBV4-1,CASSQVGAATNSPLHF,TGCGCCAGCAGCCAAGTCGGTGCAGCAACCAATTCACCCCTCCACTTT
TRBJ1-3,TRBD1,NA,TRBV2,CASGRSRDREIHSGNTIYF,TGTGCCAGCGGGAGATCCCGGGACAGGGAGATTCACTCTGGAAACACCATATATTTT
TRBJ2-5,TRBD2,NA,TRBV29-1,CSVARTWGSGSETQYF,TGCAGCGTGGCCAGGACCTGGGGGAGCGGGAGTGAGACCCAGTACTTC
TRBJ2-5,NA,NA,TRBV9,CASSSGQTRNQETQYF,TGTGCCAGCAGCAGCGGACAAACACGGAACCAAGAGACCCAGTACTTC
TRBJ2-7,NA,NA,TRBV6-5,CASSTGTNTPYEQYF,TGTGCCAGCAGTACCGGGACAAATACTCCCTACGAGCAGTACTTC
TRBJ2-4,TRBD2,NA,TRBV29-1,CSVEKREGRLNIQYF,TGCAGCGTTGAAAAGCGGGAGGGCCGATTGAACATTCAGTACTTC
TRBJ2-7,NA,NA,TRBV7-2,CASKPGSSYEQYF,TGTGCCAGCAAGCCGGGGAGCTCCTACGAGCAGTACTTC
TRBJ2-7,TRBD2,NA,TRBV7-2,CASSLVVIAGRFSYEQYF,TGTGCCAGCAGCTTAGTAGTGATAGCGGGAAGGTTCTCCTACGAGCAGTACTTC
TRBJ2-7,NA,NA,TRBV28,CASTSRWGIISYEQYF,TGTGCCAGCACCTCACGGTGGGGTATCATATCCTACGAGCAGTACTTC
TRBJ1-6,NA,NA,TRBV11-2,CASSLEGRTNSPLHF,TGTGCCAGCAGCTTAGAGGGCCGGACGAATTCACCCCTCCACTTT
TRBJ2-5,NA,NA,TRBV18,CASSPKSQETQYF,TGTGCCAGCTCACCAAAGTCGCAAGAGACCCAGTACTTC
TRBJ1-4,NA,NA,TRBV5-8,CASSLEGAGEEKLFF,TGTGCCAGCAGCCTGGAAGGAGCGGGCGAGGAAAAACTGTTTTTT
TRBJ1-5,NA,NA,TRBV19,CASSIAQYSNQPQHF,TGTGCCAGTAGTATAGCCCAGTATAGCAATCAGCCCCAGCATTTT
TRBJ2-1,TRBD2,NA,TRBV9,CASSVDSGSTNEQFF,TGTGCCAGCAGCGTAGACAGCGGGAGTACCAATGAGCAGTTCTTC
TRBJ1-1,NA,NA,TRBV12-5,CASGLVGGKQAFF,TGTGCTAGTGGTTTGGTTGGTGGCAAACAAGCTTTCTTT
TRBJ1-6,NA,few,TRBV7-9,CASSSDGDNSPLHF,TGTGCCAGCAGTTCTGACGGTGATAATTCACCCCTCCACTTT
TRBJ2-2,NA,once,TRBV15,CAPKRRWVTGELFF,TGTGCCCCCAAACGGAGATGGGTGACCGGGGAGCTGTTTTTT
TRBJ1-3,NA,NA,TRBV10-3,CAISVSTGGNTIYF,TGTGCCATCAGTGTCTCCACGGGAGGAAACACCATATATTTT
TRBJ1-1,NA,NA,TRBV7-9,CASSLTGGRGAFF,TGTGCCAGCAGCTTAACTGGGGGTCGGGGGGCTTTCTTT
TRBJ2-2,NA,once,TRBV10-3,CATTPRGPGTGELFF,TGTGCCACCACGCCCAGGGGCCCGGGTACCGGGGAGCTGTTTTTT
TRBJ1-5,NA,NA,TRBV9,CASSVGDQGMWNGNQPQHF,TGTGCCAGCAGCGTAGGTGACCAAGGGATGTGGAATGGAAATCAGCCCCAGCATTTT
TRBJ2-7,TRBD1,NA,TRBV5-4,CASSPGQGNEQYF,TGTGCCAGCAGTCCCGGACAGGGCAACGAGCAGTACTTC
TRBJ1-1,TRBD1,NA,TRBV7-2,CASSLTGGGTEAFF,TGTGCCAGCAGCCTCACAGGGGGCGGCACTGAAGCTTTCTTT
TRBJ2-6,NA,NA,TRBV6-6,CASSYSRGANVLTF,TGTGCCAGCAGTTACTCGAGAGGGGCCAACGTCCTGACTTTC
TRBJ2-1,TRBD2,NA,TRBV18,CASSPAGGSYNEQFF,TGTGCCAGCTCACCAGCGGGGGGCTCCTACAATGAGCAGTTCTTC
TRBJ2-4,TRBD1,NA,TRBV15,CATSRDLGQGAKNIQYF,TGTGCCACCAGCAGAGATCTAGGACAGGGTGCCAAAAACATTCAGTACTTC
TRBJ2-5,NA,NA,TRBV11-2,CASSPPNQETQYF,TGTGCCAGCAGCCCCCCTAACCAAGAGACCCAGTACTTC
TRBJ2-1,TRBD1,NA,TRBV10-3,CAISEPPTGLGEQFF,TGTGCCATCAGTGAGCCACCGACAGGGTTAGGAGAGCAGTTCTTC
TRBJ2-5,NA,once,TRBV4-3,CASSQDIGQSGVQYF,TGCGCCAGCAGCCAAGATATAGGACAATCCGGGGTCCAGTACTTC
TRBJ2-7,TRBD1,NA,TRBV29-1,CSVAGQGNMEQYF,TGCAGCGTTGCGGGACAGGGGAATATGGAGCAGTACTTC
TRBJ2-7,TRBD1,NA,TRBV11-2,CASSLIEGAQYF,TGTGCCAGCAGCTTAATCGAGGGGGCGCAGTACTTC
TRBJ2-3,NA,NA,TRBV10-1,CASSRELTDTQYF,TGCGCCAGCAGTCGGGAGTTAACAGATACGCAGTATTTT
TRBJ2-2,NA,NA,TRBV5-1,CASRKGESTGELFF,TGCGCCAGCCGCAAGGGGGAGAGCACCGGGGAGCTGTTTTTT
TRBJ1-2,NA,once,TRBV18,CASSPRTVLTSNYGYTF,TGTGCCAGCTCACCACGAACAGTTCTTACTTCTAACTATGGCTACACCTTC
TRBJ1-3,TRBD1,few,TRBV18,CASSPPRDRASPLYF,TGTGCCAGCTCACCTCCCCGGGACAGGGCCTCGCCCTTATATTTT
TRBJ2-2,TRBD2,NA,TRBV4-1,CASTKEGRQNPGGTGELFF,TGCGCCAGCACCAAAGAAGGGCGGCAGAACCCCGGGGGGACCGGGGAGCTGTTTTTT
TRBJ2-7,TRBD2,NA,TRBV7-2,CASSQWTSGFSPSIEQYF,TGTGCCAGCAGCCAATGGACTAGCGGATTCTCACCGTCCATCGAGCAGTACTTC
TRBJ1-2,NA,NA,TRBV28,CASRDPGLYGYTF,TGTGCCAGCAGGGATCCGGGACTCTATGGCTACACCTTC
TRBJ2-5,NA,NA,TRBV5-1,CASSLGDSVQETQYF,TGCGCCAGCAGCTTGGGAGACAGCGTCCAAGAGACCCAGTACTTC
TRBJ2-5,TRBD2,NA,TRBV6-5,CASMRAGVGETQYF,TGTGCCTCTATGCGGGCGGGAGTCGGAGAGACCCAGTACTTC
TRBJ1-6,NA,once,TRBV30,CAWSFRLGTGNSPLHF,TGTGCCTGGAGTTTCCGCCTCGGGACTGGGAATTCACCCCTCCACTTT
TRBJ2-7,TRBD2,NA,TRBV6-5,CASTGTSGSYEQYF,TGTGCCAGCACCGGGACTAGCGGCTCCTACGAGCAGTACTTC
TRBJ2-7,TRBD2,NA,TRBV5-4,CASSPFSGSGLEQYF,TGTGCCAGCAGCCCATTCAGCGGGAGTGGGCTCGAGCAGTACTTC
TRBJ1-1,TRBD1,once,TRBV18,CASSPNRQGATTEAFF,TGTGCCAGCTCCCCAAACCGACAGGGGGCGACCACTGAAGCTTTCTTT
TRBJ2-3,TRBD2,NA,TRBV18,CASSPGLAGYTQYF,TGTGCCAGCTCACCGGGACTAGCGGGGTATACGCAGTATTTT
TRBJ2-3,TRBD2,NA,TRBV5-4,CASSLPPAGGTDTQYF,TGTGCCAGCAGCTTGCCCCCAGCGGGGGGGACAGATACGCAGTATTTT
TRBJ1-6,NA,NA,TRBV30,CAWGSGRLGLVTPLHF,TGTGCCTGGGGCTCAGGGAGGTTAGGTCTTGTGACACCCCTCCACTTT
TRBJ2-7,NA,NA,TRBV5-1,CASSLDGGDYEQYF,TGCGCCAGCAGCTTGGACGGGGGCGACTACGAGCAGTACTTC
TRBJ1-6,NA,NA,TRBV6-5,CASSYSSGSNSPLHF,TGTGCCAGCAGTTACTCTTCAGGATCTAATTCACCCCTCCACTTT
TRBJ1-2,TRBD1,NA,TRBV15,CATSRGGSNRGLGGYTF,TGTGCCACCAGCAGAGGGGGTTCGAACAGGGGATTGGGTGGCTACACCTTC
TRBJ1-2,NA,NA,TRBV19,CAAGDRLYGYTF,TGTGCCGCAGGCGACAGACTCTATGGCTACACCTTC
TRBJ1-5,TRBD1,NA,TRBV30,CAWSSQGNQPQHF,TGTGCCTGGAGCTCACAGGGGAATCAGCCCCAGCATTTT
TRBJ1-2,NA,NA,TRBV18,CASSPRGDGYTF,TGTGCCAGCTCACCACGGGGGGATGGCTACACCTTC